The clone carrying this T cell receptor (beta chain) was counted between two and nine times. Its matching antigen is unknown. This sample was taken from a study of T-cell memory formation after mild COVID-19. Study-level points and caveats: CD4/CD8 balance characterized clones contracting day 15 to 85, and CD4+ skew characterized later expanders. CD4+ clones that contracted lay mainly in CM and EM; CD8+ ones lay in EMRA.

The J segment lost 5 bases and the V segment lost 8 bases, leaving 5 bases of the junction unmatched. Germline lookup yields CDR1 SGHTA and CDR2 FQGTGA. The CDR3 has 14 residues. TCRdb re-analysed the 5' RACE reads in MiXCR, keeping a single row per CDR3 protein. Of hundreds of thousands of distinct CDR3 sequences detected, roughly 17% appear once; the ten largest clones hold less than 30%. Input material: PBMCs or a T cell subset sorted from them (not recorded which). The chain employs TRBV7-3 and TRBJ2-3; TRBD1 matches at 12 bases. This clonotype was obtained from a man younger than 35 who had mild COVID-19 (a few samples of this study predate the infection). Cell type and time point are not known. CDR3 nucleotide sequence: TGTGCCAGCGGCCGGGACAGGGGGCGAGATACGCAGTATTTT. Translation gives CASGRDRGRDTQYF.